The rows below give T cell receptor beta chains drawn from one sample of a study of T cells in Graves' hyperthyroidism and ophthalmopathy. One entry per CDR3 protein, called by TCRdb with MiXCR from the multiplex PCR reads. The sample lists about 640,000 distinct CDR3 sequences, about 20% occurring once. Sequenced sample: blood. These receptors originate from a young man with Graves' ophthalmopathy. Each CDR3 is given with its conserved first and last residue. D genes are given only for firm matches. The size of a clone is reported for some rows only, either as once, few or many, or as a class for expanded clones.

>TRBJ2-1|-|many|TRBV20-1
CSARVEGSEQFF
TGCAGTGCTAGAGTAGAGGGAAGTGAGCAGTTCTTC
>TRBJ2-3|TRBD2|-|TRBV5-1
CASSLGVTGGPGDTQYF
TGCGCCAGCAGCTTGGGGGTAACGGGAGGGCCCGGAGATACGCAGTATTTT
>TRBJ2-2|-|few|TRBV10-3
CAISVVGTNTGELFF
TGTGCCATCAGTGTTGTGGGAACGAACACCGGGGAGCTGTTTTTT
>TRBJ2-7|TRBD2|few|TRBV6-1
CASSKGTSGRIEQYF
TGTGCCAGCAGTAAAGGGACTAGCGGGAGGATCGAGCAGTACTTC
>TRBJ1-2|-|-|TRBV27
CASSLGGGRRGYTF
TGTGCCAGCAGTTTAGGTGGGGGGCGGAGAGGCTACACCTTC
>TRBJ2-7|TRBD1|many|TRBV11-2
CASSFRGQASYEQYF
TGTGCCAGCAGCTTTCGTGGACAGGCCTCCTACGAGCAGTACTTC
>TRBJ2-7|-|few|TRBV27
CASSLSLNVDYEQYF
TGTGCCAGCAGTTTAAGTTTAAACGTGGATTACGAGCAGTACTTC
>TRBJ2-1|-|-|TRBV9
CASSPFPASSYNEQFF
TGTGCCAGCAGCCCTTTTCCGGCCAGCTCCTACAATGAGCAGTTCTTC
>TRBJ2-5|-|many|TRBV28
CASSLWTSQETQYF
TGTGCCAGCAGTTTATGGACTTCCCAAGAGACCCAGTACTTC
>TRBJ1-1|-|-|TRBV19
CASSIRAGDTEAFF
TGTGCCAGTAGTATTAGAGCCGGAGACACTGAAGCTTTCTTT
>TRBJ2-1|-|many|TRBV7-9
CASSFSYNEQFF
TGTGCCAGCAGCTTCTCCTACAATGAGCAGTTCTTC
>TRBJ2-2|-|-|TRBV28
CASSLRSPNTGELFF
TGTGCCAGCAGTTTGAGGTCCCCGAACACCGGGGAGCTGTTTTTT
>TRBJ2-7|-|once|TRBV29-1
CSVSGERGRYEQYF
TGCAGCGTCTCCGGGGAGAGGGGCCGCTACGAGCAGTACTTC
>TRBJ1-5|-|-|TRBV4-3
CASSRTNVQENQPQHF
TGCGCCAGCAGCCGGACCAATGTTCAGGAAAATCAGCCCCAGCATTTT
>TRBJ2-7|-|-|TRBV6-2/TRBV6-3
CASSYSTLGYEQYF
TGTGCCAGCAGTTACTCGACCCTGGGGTACGAGCAGTACTTC
>TRBJ2-5|-|many|TRBV13
CASSLTAPDTQYF
TGTGCCAGCAGCTTAACAGCGCCCGATACCCAGTACTTC